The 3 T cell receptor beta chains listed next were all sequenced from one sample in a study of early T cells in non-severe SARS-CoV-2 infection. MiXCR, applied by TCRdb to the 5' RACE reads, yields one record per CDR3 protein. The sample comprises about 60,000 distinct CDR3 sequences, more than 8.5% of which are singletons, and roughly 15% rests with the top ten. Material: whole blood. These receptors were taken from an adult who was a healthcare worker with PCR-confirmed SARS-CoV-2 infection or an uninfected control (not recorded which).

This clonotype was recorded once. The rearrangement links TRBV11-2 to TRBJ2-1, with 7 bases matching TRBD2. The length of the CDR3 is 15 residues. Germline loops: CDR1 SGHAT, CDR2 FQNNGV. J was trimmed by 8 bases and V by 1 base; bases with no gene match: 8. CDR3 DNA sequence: TGTGCCAGCAGCTTAGGTGGACTAGAATCGGATGAGCAGTTCTTC. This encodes CASSLGGLESDEQFF. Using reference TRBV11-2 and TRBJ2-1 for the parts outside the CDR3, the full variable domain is EAGVAQSPRYKIIEKRQSVAFWCNPISGHATLYWYQQILGQGPKLLIQFQNNGVVDDSQLPKDRFSAERLKGVDSTLKIQPAKLEDSAVYLCASSLGGLESDEQFFGPGTRLTVL.

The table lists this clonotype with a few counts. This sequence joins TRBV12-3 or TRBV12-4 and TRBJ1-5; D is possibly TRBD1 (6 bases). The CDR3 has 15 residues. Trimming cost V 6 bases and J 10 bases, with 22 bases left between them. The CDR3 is CASSPSEGGSQPQHF. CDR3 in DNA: TGTGCCAGCAGCCCCTCCGAGGGGGGATCTCAACCCCAGCATTTT.

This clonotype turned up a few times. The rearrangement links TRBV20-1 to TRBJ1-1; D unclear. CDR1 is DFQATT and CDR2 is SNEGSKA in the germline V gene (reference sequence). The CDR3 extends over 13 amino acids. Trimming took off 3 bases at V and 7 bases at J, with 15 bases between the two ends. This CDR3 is CSASGDRAFEAFF. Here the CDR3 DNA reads TGCAGTGCTAGTGGTGATCGGGCATTTGAAGCTTTCTTT.